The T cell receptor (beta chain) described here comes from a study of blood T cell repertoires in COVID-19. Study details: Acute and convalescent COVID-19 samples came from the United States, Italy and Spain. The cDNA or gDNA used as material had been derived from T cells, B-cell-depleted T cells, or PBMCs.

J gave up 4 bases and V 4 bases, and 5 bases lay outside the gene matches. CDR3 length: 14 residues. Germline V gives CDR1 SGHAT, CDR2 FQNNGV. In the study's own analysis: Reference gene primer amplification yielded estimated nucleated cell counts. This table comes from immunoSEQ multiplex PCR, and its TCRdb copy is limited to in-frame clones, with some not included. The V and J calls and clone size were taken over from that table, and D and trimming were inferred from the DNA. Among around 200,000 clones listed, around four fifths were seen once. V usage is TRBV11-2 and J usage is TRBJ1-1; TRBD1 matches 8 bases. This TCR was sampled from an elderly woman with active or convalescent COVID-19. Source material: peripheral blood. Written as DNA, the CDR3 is TGTGCCAGCAGCTATCGGACAGGGCGCACTGAAGCTTTCTTT. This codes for CASSYRTGRTEAFF.